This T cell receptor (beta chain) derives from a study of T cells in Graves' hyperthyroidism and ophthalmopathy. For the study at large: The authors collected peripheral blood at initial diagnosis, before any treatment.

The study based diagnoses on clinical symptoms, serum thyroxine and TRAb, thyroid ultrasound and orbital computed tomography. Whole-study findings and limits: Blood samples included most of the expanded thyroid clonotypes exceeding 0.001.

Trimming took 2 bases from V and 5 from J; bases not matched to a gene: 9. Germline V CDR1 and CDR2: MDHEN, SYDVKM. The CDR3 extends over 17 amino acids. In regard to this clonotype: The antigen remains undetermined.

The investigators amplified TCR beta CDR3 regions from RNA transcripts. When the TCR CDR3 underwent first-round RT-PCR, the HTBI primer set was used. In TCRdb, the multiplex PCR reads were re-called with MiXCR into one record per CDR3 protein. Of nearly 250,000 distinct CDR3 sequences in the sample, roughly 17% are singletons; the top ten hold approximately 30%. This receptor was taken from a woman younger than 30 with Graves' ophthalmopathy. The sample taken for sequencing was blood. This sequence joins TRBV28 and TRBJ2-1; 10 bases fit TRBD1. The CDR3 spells CASSLVWGQGMNNEQFF. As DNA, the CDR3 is TGTGCCAGCAGTTTAGTTTGGGGACAGGGGATGAACAATGAGCAGTTCTTC.